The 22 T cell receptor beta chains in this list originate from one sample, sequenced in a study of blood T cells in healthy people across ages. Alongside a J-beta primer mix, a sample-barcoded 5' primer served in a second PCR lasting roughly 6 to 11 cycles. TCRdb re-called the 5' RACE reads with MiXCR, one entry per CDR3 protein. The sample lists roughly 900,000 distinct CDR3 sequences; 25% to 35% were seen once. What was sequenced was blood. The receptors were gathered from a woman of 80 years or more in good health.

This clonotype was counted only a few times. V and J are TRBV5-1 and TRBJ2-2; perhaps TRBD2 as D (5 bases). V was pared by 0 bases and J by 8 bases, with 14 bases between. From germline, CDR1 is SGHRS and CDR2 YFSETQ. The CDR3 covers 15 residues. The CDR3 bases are TGCGCCAGCAGCTTGGTTGCGGGTGTTGATGGGGAGCTGTTTTTT. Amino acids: CASSLVAGVDGELFF.

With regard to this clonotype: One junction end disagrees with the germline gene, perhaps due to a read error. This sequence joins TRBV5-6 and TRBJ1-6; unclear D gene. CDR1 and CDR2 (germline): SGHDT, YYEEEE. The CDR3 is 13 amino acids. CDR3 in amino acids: CASSFEPNSPPHF. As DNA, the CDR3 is TGTGCCAGCAGCTTTGAGCCGAATTCACCCCCCCACTTT.

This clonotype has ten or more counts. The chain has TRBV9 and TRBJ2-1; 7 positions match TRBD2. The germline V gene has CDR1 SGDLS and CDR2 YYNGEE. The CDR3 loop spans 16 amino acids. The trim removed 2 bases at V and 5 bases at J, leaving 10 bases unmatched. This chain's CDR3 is CASSVSAGTGNNEQFF. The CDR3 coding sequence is TGTGCCAGCAGCGTTTCAGCGGGGACGGGTAACAATGAGCAGTTCTTC. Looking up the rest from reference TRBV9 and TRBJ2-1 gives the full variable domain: DSGVTQTPKHLITATGQRVTLRCSPRSGDLSVYWYQQSLDQGLQFLIQYYNGEERAKGNILERFSAQQFPDLHSELNLSSLELGDSALYFCASSVSAGTGNNEQFFGPGTRLTVL.

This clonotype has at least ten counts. As DNA, the CDR3 is TGCGCCAGCAGCCAAGGAGAATGGACAGCTGAAAAACTGTTTTTT. This translates into CASSQGEWTAEKLFF. The chain combines TRBV4-3 with TRBJ1-4; D may be TRBD1 (6 bases). CDR1 is LGHNA and CDR2 is YSLEER in the germline V gene. The CDR3 runs to 15 residues. The ends were cut back, 1 base at V and 7 bases at J, with 13 bases in the middle.

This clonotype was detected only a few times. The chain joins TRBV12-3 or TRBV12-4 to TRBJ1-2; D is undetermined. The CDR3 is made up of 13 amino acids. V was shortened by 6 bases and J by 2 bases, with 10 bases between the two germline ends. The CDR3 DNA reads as TGTGCCAGCAGACAGACGAAGAACTATGGCTACACCTTC. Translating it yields CASRQTKNYGYTF.

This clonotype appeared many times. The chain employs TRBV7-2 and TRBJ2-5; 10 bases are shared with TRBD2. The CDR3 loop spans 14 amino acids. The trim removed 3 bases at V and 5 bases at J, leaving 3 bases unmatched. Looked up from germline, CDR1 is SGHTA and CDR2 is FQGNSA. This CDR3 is CASSLGTSVETQYF. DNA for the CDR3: TGTGCCAGCAGCTTGGGGACTAGCGTGGAGACCCAGTACTTC.

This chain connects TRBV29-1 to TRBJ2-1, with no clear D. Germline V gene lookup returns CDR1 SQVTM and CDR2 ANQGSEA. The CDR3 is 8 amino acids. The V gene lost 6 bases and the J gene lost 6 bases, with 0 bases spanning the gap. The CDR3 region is CSVNEQFF. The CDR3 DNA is TGCAGCGTCAATGAGCAGTTCTTC.

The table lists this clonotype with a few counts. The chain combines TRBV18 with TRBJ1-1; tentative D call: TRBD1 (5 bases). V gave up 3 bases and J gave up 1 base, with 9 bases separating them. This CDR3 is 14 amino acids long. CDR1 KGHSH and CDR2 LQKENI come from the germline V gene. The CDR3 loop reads CASSPTVENTEAFF. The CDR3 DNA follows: TGTGCCAGCTCACCGACAGTAGAGAACACTGAAGCTTTCTTT.

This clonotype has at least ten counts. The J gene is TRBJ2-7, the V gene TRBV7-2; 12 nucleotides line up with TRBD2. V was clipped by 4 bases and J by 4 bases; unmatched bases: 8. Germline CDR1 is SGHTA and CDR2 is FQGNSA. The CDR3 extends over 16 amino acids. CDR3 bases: TGTGCCAGCAGCTCCCGGACTAGCGGGGTAGGGTACGAGCAGTACTTC. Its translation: CASSSRTSGVGYEQYF. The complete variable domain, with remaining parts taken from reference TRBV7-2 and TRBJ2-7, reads GAGVSQSPSNKVTEKGKDVELRCDPISGHTALYWYRQSLGQGLEFLIYFQGNSAPDKSGLPSDRFSAERTGGSVSTLTIQRTQQEDSAVYLCASSSRTSGVGYEQYFGPGTRLTVT.

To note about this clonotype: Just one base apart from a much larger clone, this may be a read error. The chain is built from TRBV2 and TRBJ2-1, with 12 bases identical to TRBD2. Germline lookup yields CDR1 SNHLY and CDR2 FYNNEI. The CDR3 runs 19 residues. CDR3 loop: CTSSEGPAASGGVYNEQFF. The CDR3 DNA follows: TGTACCAGCAGTGAAGGTCCCGCAGCTAGCGGGGGGGTTTACAATGAGCAGTTCTTC.

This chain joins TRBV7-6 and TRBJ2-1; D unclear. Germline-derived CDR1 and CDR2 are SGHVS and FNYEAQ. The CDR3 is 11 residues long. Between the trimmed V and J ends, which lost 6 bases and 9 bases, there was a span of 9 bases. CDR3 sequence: CASSGVSEQFF. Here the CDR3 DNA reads TGTGCCAGCAGTGGCGTCTCTGAGCAGTTCTTC.

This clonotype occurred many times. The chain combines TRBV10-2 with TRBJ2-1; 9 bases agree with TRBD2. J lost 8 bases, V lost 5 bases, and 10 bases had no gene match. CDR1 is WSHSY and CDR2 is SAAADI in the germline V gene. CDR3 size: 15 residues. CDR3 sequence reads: CASSPPGTSSHEQFF. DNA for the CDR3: TGCGCCAGCAGTCCACCCGGGACTAGCTCACATGAGCAGTTCTTC.

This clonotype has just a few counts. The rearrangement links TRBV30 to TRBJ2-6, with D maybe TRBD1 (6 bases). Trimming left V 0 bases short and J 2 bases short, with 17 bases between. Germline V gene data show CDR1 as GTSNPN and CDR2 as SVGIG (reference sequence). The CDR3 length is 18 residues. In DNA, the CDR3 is TGTGCCTGGAGTGTAAGAGGCCAGGGGTTTGCTGGGGCCAACGTCCTGACTTTC. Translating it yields CAWSVRGQGFAGANVLTF.

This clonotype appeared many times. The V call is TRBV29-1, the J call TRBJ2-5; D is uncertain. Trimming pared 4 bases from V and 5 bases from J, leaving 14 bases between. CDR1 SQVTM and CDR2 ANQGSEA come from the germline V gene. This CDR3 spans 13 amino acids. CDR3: CSVGWNRGETQYF. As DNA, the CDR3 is TGCAGCGTTGGGTGGAACCGTGGGGAGACCCAGTACTTC.

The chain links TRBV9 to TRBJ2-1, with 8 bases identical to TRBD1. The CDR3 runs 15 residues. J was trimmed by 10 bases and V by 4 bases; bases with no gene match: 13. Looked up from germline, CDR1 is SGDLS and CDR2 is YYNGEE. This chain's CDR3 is CASSPTGQGRVEQFF. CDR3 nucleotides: TGTGCCAGCAGCCCCACCGGACAGGGACGCGTGGAGCAGTTCTTC.

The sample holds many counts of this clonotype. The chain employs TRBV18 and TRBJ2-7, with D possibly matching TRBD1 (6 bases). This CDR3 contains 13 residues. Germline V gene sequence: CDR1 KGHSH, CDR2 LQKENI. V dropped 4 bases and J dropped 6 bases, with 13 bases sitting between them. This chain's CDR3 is CASSLDSLSEQYF. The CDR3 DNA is TGTGCCAGCTCACTGGACAGTCTCTCCGAGCAGTACTTC.

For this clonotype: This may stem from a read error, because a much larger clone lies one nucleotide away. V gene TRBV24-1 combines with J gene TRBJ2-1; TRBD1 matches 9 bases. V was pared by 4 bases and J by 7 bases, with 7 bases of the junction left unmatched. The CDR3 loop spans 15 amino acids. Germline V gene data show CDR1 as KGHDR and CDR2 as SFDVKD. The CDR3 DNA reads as TGTGCCACCAGTGAGTTCGGGACAGGGTTAAATGAGCAGTTCTTC. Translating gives CATSEFGTGLNEQFF.

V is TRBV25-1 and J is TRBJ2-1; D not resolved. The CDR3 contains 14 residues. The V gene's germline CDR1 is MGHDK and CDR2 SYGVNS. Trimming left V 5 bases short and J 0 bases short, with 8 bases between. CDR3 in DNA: TGTGCCAGCAGTATGGGTGGCTCCTACAATGAGCAGTTCTTC. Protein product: CASSMGGSYNEQFF.

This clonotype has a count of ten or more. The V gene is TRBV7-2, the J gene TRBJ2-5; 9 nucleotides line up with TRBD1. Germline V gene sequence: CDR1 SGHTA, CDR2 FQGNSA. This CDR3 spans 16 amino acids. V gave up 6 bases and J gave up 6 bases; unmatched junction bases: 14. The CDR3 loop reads CASRLDNRDRVQTQYF. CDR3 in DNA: TGTGCCAGCAGACTCGACAATAGGGACAGGGTACAGACCCAGTACTTC.

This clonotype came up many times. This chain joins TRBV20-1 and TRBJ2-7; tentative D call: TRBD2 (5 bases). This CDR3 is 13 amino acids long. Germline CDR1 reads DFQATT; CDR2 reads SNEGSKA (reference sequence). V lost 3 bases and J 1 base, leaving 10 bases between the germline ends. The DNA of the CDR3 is TGCAGTGCTAGCCTACTAGTTTCCTACGAGCAGTACTTC. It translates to CSASLLVSYEQYF.

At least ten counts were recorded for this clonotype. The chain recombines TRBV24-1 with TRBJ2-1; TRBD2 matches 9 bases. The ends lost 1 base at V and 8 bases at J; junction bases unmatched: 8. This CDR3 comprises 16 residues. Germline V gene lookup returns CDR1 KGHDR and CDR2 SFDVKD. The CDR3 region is CATSDFSLRGGYEQFF. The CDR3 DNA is TGTGCCACCAGTGATTTTTCTCTGCGGGGGGGATATGAGCAGTTCTTC.

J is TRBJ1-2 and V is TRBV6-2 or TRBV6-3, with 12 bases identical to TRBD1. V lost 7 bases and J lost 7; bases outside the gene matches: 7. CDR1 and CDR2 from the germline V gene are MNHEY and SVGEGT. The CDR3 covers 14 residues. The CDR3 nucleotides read TGTGCCAGCAAACGGGACAGGGGGCCTGGTGGCTACACCTTC. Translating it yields CASKRDRGPGGYTF.